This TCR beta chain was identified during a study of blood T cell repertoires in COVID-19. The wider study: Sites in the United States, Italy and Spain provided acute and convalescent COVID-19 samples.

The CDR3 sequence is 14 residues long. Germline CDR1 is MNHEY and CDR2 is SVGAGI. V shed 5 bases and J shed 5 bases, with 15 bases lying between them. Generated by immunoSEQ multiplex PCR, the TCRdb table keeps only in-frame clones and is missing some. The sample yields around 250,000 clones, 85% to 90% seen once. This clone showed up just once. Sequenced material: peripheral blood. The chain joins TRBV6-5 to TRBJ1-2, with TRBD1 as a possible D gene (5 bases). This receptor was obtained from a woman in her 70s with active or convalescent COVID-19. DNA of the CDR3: TGTGCCAGCAGTCGGGGGGAGGGAATGTATGGCTACACCTTC. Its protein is CASSRGEGMYGYTF.